This T cell receptor beta chain was found in a study of metastatic and nonmetastatic thyroid tumors (dated by TCRdb to 2020 to 2021). In terms of the full investigation: Repertoires were compared across peripheral blood and tumor or nodule tissue samples from malignant and benign thyroid patients.

Worth noting for this clone: Its binding antigen is unknown. The input lacks base qualities; no much larger clone sits a single base away.

The library was built by means of PCR. The data were produced on an Illumina HiSeq 4000. High-throughput sequencing was used to profile the TCR beta-chain CDR3 region of each patient. In the original analysis: CDR3 differences across clinicopathological groups were used to build a classifier for discriminating distant-metastatic papillary thyroid cancer patients. Repertoire diversity was assessed with the Shannon index, and tumor-blood repertoire similarity with the Morisita-Horn index. TCRdb applied fastp at Q25 and MiXCR to the public reads, then kept only in-frame beta chains. It is TCRdb's table, rather than the study itself, that gives the V and J calls and clone size. Across this sample there are approximately 20,000 clones, with about 15% seen only once. 15% to 20% of the sample is taken by the ten largest. Broader findings and caveats from the paper: TCR beta diversity was reported as significantly higher in malignant tumors than in benign nodules, in both blood and tumor samples.

The germline V gene sets CDR1 to MDHEN and CDR2 to SYDVKM. V is clipped by 5 bases and J by 2 bases, and the sequence between their germline boundaries is 12 bases long. CDR3 length: 14 amino acids, cysteine to phenylalanine. Only the CDR3 region is kept as DNA, spanning 42 bases read in frame from base 1. Before undergoing thyroid surgery, none of the patients had been given any kind of treatment. Patient clinical samples collected from about 2011 to 2019 were retrospectively analysed using T-cell receptor beta sequencing. The sample was blood. The sequence was collected from a female donor with papillary thyroid cancer or a benign thyroid nodule (not recorded which). Some clones in this sample may be carry-over from other donors' samples. The rearrangement combines TRBV28 with TRBJ1-2; TRBD1 could be the D gene, as 5 bases match. The nucleotide sequence reads TGTGCCAGCAGTCCGAGGGGCAGGAACTATGGCTACACCTTC. The translation is CASSPRGRNYGYTF.